Listed here are 16 T cell receptor beta chains from one sample, sequenced in a study of graft-versus-host responses after intestinal transplantation. Repertoires were generated with immunoSEQ multiplex PCR, while TCRdb's copy carries only in-frame clones and drops some. Of 35,000 to 55,000 clones in the sample, roughly 91% were seen once. Source: PBMCs, taken 750 to 850 days after a first intestinal transplant, on the day of a second. All receptors come from a human patient who received an intestinal transplant, so some T cells may come from the graft donor.

The chain joins TRBV7-3 to TRBJ1-3, with a possible D match to TRBD1 (5 bases). There are 13 residues in the CDR3. Germline CDR1 SGHTA, CDR2 FQGTGA. V lost 1 base, J lost 8 bases, and 9 bases lay in between. Here the CDR3 DNA reads TGTGCCAGCAGCTTAAATTTGGGGGACACCATATATTTT. The encoded protein is CASSLNLGDTIYF. Supplemented by reference TRBV7-3 and TRBJ1-3, the full variable domain reads GAGVSQTPSNKVTEKGKYVELRCDPISGHTALYWYRQSLGQGPEFLIYFQGTGAADDSGLPNDRFFAVRPEGSVSTLKIQRTERGDSAVYLCASSLNLGDTIYFGEGSWLTVV.

This clone was observed once. The chain has TRBV9 and TRBJ1-1; D is perhaps TRBD1 (5 bases). Germline loops: CDR1 SGDLS, CDR2 YYNGEE. The ends were cut back, 0 bases at V and 0 bases at J, with 9 bases in the middle. The CDR3 consists of 15 residues. In DNA form, the CDR3 reads TGTGCCAGCAGCGTAGGGGGGGTTCTGAACACTGAAGCTTTCTTT. Encoded protein: CASSVGGVLNTEAFF.

About this clone: The sample holds other DNA sequences that translate to the same CDR3. The CDR3, as DNA: TGTGCCAGCAGTTTTATTGGGGGGGAGCAGTTCTTC. This translates into CASSFIGGEQFF. The chain links TRBV28 to TRBJ2-1, with a possible D match to TRBD2 (6 bases). The germline V gene has CDR1 MDHEN and CDR2 SYDVKM. This CDR3 has 12 residues. Deletions cut 3 bases from V and 10 bases from J, with 10 bases between. Using reference TRBV28 and TRBJ2-1 for the parts outside the CDR3, the full variable domain is DVKVTQSSRYLVKRTGEKVFLECVQDMDHENMFWYRQDPGLGLRLIYFSYDVKMKEKGDIPEGYSVSREKKERFSLILESASTNQTSMYLCASSFIGGEQFFGPGTRLTVL.

The CDR3 nucleotides read TGTGCCAGCTCACCAACCATAAGTTCAGGGGGCACAGATACGCAGTATTTT. Its protein product is CASSPTISSGGTDTQYF. This chain connects TRBV18 to TRBJ2-3; possibly TRBD1 for D (6 bases). The CDR3 contains 17 residues. CDR1 KGHSH and CDR2 LQKENI come from the germline V gene. Trimming stripped 2 bases from V and 1 base from J, with 16 bases between.

In its sample, this clone was seen once. The chain has TRBV5-4 and TRBJ2-5; D unclear. V lost 2 bases and J 3 bases, leaving 11 bases between the germline ends. The CDR3 covers 14 residues. The germline gives CDR1 SGHNT, CDR2 YYREEE (reference sequence). The chain's CDR3 is CASSFNLWEETQYF. The DNA of the CDR3 is TGTGCCAGCAGCTTCAATTTGTGGGAAGAGACCCAGTACTTC.

The chain is built from TRBV6-5 and TRBJ2-2; TRBD1 aligns across 8 bases. Germline-derived CDR1 and CDR2 are MNHEY and SVGAGI. This CDR3 is built from 15 residues. After removal of 5 bases from V and 1 base from J, the junction contained 3 bases not matched to a gene. Here the CDR3 DNA reads TGTGCCAGCAGTCCCGGGACAGGGAACACCGGGGAGCTGTTTTTT. Its translation: CASSPGTGNTGELFF.

The genes are TRBV7-3 and TRBJ1-2, with a tentative D call TRBD1 (5 bases). The V end lost 3 bases, the J end lost 6 bases, and 20 bases lay between the germline ends. CDR3 length: 16 amino acids. The germline V gene has CDR1 SGHTA and CDR2 FQGTGA. CDR3 nucleotides: TGTGCCAGCAGCTTGAGCGGTTTAGAAGGGGTCCATGGCTACACCTTC. Translating it yields CASSLSGLEGVHGYTF. The full variable domain, rest sourced from reference TRBV7-3 and TRBJ1-2, is GAGVSQTPSNKVTEKGKYVELRCDPISGHTALYWYRQSLGQGPEFLIYFQGTGAADDSGLPNDRFFAVRPEGSVSTLKIQRTERGDSAVYLCASSLSGLEGVHGYTFGSGTRLTVV.

V usage is TRBV20-1 and J usage is TRBJ1-2; no reliable D call. Trimming took 6 bases from V and 6 from J, leaving 8 bases between them. The CDR3 totals 10 residues. Per the germline V gene, CDR1 is DFQATT and CDR2 is SNEGSKA (reference sequence). Here the CDR3 DNA reads TGCAGTGCGTGGGAGAATGGCTACACCTTC. It translates to CSAWENGYTF.

This clone occurred a few times. The gene calls are TRBV6-4 and TRBJ1-6; no firm D call. V lost 2 bases and J 7 bases, leaving 9 bases between the germline ends. There are 14 residues in the CDR3. Germline CDR1 reads MRHNA; CDR2 reads SNTAGT. The CDR3 sequence: CASSDGQENSPLHF. CDR3 sequence (DNA): TGTGCCAGCAGTGACGGGCAGGAGAATTCACCCCTCCACTTT.

The chain joins TRBV4-1 to TRBJ2-1; D gene uncertain. CDR3 length: 15 amino acids. The ends were cut back, 1 base at V and 3 bases at J, with 10 bases in the middle. CDR1 is MGHRA and CDR2 is YSYEKL in the germline V gene. CDR3 bases: TGCGCCAGCAGCCAAGGCCCCACAATCTACAATGAGCAGTTCTTC. This translates into CASSQGPTIYNEQFF.

This clone occurred a few times. This sequence joins TRBV5-1 and TRBJ2-1; D not resolved. The ends were cut back, 1 base at V and 7 bases at J, with 3 bases in the middle. Germline V gene sequence: CDR1 SGHRS, CDR2 YFSETQ. The CDR3 runs to 11 residues. CDR3 amino acids: CASSLTNEQFF. In DNA form, the CDR3 reads TGCGCCAGCAGCTTGACGAATGAGCAGTTCTTC.

V is TRBV5-1 and J is TRBJ1-6; TRBD1 is a possible D gene (5 bases). The germline V and J ends were trimmed by 0 bases and 0 bases, with 13 bases remaining between them. Germline loops: CDR1 SGHRS, CDR2 YFSETQ. The length of the CDR3 is 18 residues. In DNA, the CDR3 is TGCGCCAGCAGCTTGGATCCGGGGACGAGCTCCTATAATTCACCCCTCCACTTT. As protein: CASSLDPGTSSYNSPLHF.

V and J are TRBV18 and TRBJ2-1; maybe TRBD1 (6 bases). CDR1 is KGHSH, CDR2 LQKENI, per germline. Trimming stripped 3 bases from V and 6 bases from J, with 12 bases between. The CDR3 has 14 amino acids. The CDR3 DNA reads as TGTGCCAGCTCACCTCAACAGGGTATCAATGAGCAGTTCTTC. Encoded protein: CASSPQQGINEQFF.

The chain uses TRBV18 and TRBJ1-5; no reliable D call. The germline gives CDR1 KGHSH, CDR2 LQKENI. The CDR3 runs 13 residues. V was clipped by 2 bases and J by 6 bases, with 8 bases between them. CDR3 coding DNA: TGTGCCAGCTCACCAGGGGAGGGTCAGCCCCAGCATTTT. Amino acid sequence: CASSPGEGQPQHF.

V and J are TRBV28 and TRBJ2-7; D possibly corresponds to TRBD2 (6 bases). V was cut by 8 bases and J by 6 bases, with 23 bases left in between. Per the germline V gene, CDR1 is MDHEN and CDR2 is SYDVKM. The CDR3 spans 15 residues. The DNA for the CDR3 is TGTGCCAGCGGCGTTGGGGGGACCCATATTAGCGAGCAGTACTTC. It specifies CASGVGGTHISEQYF.

The chain uses TRBV5-4 and TRBJ2-5; unclear D gene. V shed 4 bases and J shed 5 bases, with 12 bases lying between them. The germline V gene encodes CDR1 SGHNT and CDR2 YYREEE (reference sequence). The CDR3 has 13 residues. The CDR3 nucleotides are TGTGCCAGCAGCCCGCGGCCGGCGGAGACCCAGTACTTC. Its protein product is CASSPRPAETQYF. Using reference TRBV5-4 and TRBJ2-5 for the parts outside the CDR3, the full variable domain is ETGVTQSPTHLIKTRGQQVTLRCSSQSGHNTVSWYQQALGQGPQFIFQYYREEENGRGNFPPRFSGLQFPNYSSELNVNALELDDSALYLCASSPRPAETQYFGPGTRLLVL.